This TCR beta chain was recovered during a study of T-cell memory formation after mild COVID-19. Study context: Most TCR clusters belonged to a single donor. Study-wide findings and caveats: Pre-infection memory contained some responding clones, which suggested that cross-reactive memory had joined. Clones that shrank (day 15 to 85) were balanced CD4/CD8, whereas later expanders leaned CD4+. Contracting CD4+ clones were located mainly in CM and EM, and CD8+ clones in EMRA.

A remark on this clonotype: Its antigen is as yet unknown.

A single record per CDR3 protein comes from TCRdb applying MiXCR to the 5' RACE reads. The sample carries about 140,000 distinct CDR3 sequences, about 14% recorded once. The specimen was PBMCs or a T cell subset sorted from them (not recorded which). This TCR was recovered from an adult woman who had mild COVID-19 (a few samples of this study predate the infection). Cell type and time point are not known.

The CDR3 loop reads CASSISASRKPGYGYTF. CDR3 coding DNA: TGTGCCAGTAGTATATCGGCCAGTCGTAAGCCTGGCTATGGCTACACCTTC. The rearrangement links TRBV19 to TRBJ1-2; no reliable D call. Germline CDR1 and CDR2: LNHDA and SQIVND (reference sequence). Trimming cost V 2 bases and J 4 bases, with 20 bases left between them. This CDR3 spans 17 amino acids. Looking up the rest from reference TRBV19 and TRBJ1-2 gives the full variable domain: DGGITQSPKYLFRKEGQNVTLSCEQNLNHDAMYWYRQDPGQGLRLIYYSQIVNDFQKGDIAEGYSVSREKKESFPLTVTSAQKNPTAFYLCASSISASRKPGYGYTFGSGTRLTVV.